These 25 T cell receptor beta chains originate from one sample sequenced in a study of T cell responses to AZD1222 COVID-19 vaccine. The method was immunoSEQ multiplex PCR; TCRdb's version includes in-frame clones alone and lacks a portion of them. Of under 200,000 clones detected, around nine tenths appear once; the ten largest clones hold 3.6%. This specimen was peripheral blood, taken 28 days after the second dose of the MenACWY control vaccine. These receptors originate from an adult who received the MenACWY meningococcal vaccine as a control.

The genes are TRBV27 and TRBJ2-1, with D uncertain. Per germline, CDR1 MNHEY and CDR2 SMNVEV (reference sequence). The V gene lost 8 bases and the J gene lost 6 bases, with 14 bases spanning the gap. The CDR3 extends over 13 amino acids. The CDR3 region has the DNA TGTGCCAGCTCCATCCCGGGTTTCAATGAGCAGTTCTTC. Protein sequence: CASSIPGFNEQFF.

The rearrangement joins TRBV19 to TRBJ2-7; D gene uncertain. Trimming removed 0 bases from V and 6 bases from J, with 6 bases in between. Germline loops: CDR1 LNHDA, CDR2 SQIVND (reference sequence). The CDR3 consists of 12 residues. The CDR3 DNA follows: TGTGCCAGTAGTATAGATTTGGGCGAGCAGTACTTC. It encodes CASSIDLGEQYF. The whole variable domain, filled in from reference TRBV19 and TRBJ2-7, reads DGGITQSPKYLFRKEGQNVTLSCEQNLNHDAMYWYRQDPGQGLRLIYYSQIVNDFQKGDIAEGYSVSREKKESFPLTVTSAQKNPTAFYLCASSIDLGEQYFGPGTRLTVT.

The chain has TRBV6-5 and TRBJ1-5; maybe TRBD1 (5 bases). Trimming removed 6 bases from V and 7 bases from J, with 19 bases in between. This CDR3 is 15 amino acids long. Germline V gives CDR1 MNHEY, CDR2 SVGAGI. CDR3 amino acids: CASRELDRGGQPQHF. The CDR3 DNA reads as TGTGCCAGCAGGGAGCTCGACCGGGGCGGGCAGCCCCAGCATTTT.

CDR3 loop: CASSRDHEQFF. The CDR3 DNA reads TGTGCCAGCAGCCGAGACCATGAGCAGTTCTTC. The rearrangement joins TRBV11-2 to TRBJ2-1; D gene uncertain. The germline gives CDR1 SGHAT, CDR2 FQNNGV. The CDR3 totals 11 residues. V dropped 5 bases and J dropped 8 bases, with 7 bases sitting between them.

Here the CDR3 reads CASATGVFNEKLFF. DNA of the CDR3: TGTGCCAGTGCCACAGGGGTCTTTAATGAAAAACTGTTTTTT. V usage is TRBV19 and J usage is TRBJ1-4; TRBD1 agrees at 7 bases. After removal of 8 bases from V and 4 bases from J, the junction contained 7 bases not matched to a gene. Germline V gives CDR1 LNHDA, CDR2 SQIVND (reference sequence). There are 14 residues in the CDR3.

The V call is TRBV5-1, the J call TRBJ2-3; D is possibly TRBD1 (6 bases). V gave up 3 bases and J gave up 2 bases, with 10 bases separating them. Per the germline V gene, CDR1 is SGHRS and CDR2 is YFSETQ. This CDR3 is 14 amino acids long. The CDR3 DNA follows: TGCGCCAGCAGCTCCGGACAGTCCACAGATACGCAGTATTTT. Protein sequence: CASSSGQSTDTQYF. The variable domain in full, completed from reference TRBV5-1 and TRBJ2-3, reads KAGVTQTPRYLIKTRGQQVTLSCSPISGHRSVSWYQQTPGQGLQFLFEYFSETQRNKGNFPGRFSGRQFSNSRSEMNVSTLELGDSALYLCASSSGQSTDTQYFGPGTRLTVL.

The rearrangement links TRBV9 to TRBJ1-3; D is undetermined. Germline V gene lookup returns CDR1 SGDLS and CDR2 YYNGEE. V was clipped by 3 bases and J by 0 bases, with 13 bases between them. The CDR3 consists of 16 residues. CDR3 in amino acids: CASSDSGGPSGNTIYF. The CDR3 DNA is TGTGCCAGCAGCGACTCCGGTGGTCCCTCTGGAAACACCATATATTTT. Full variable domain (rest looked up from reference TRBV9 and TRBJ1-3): DSGVTQTPKHLITATGQRVTLRCSPRSGDLSVYWYQQSLDQGLQFLIQYYNGEERAKGNILERFSAQQFPDLHSELNLSSLELGDSALYFCASSDSGGPSGNTIYFGEGSWLTVV.

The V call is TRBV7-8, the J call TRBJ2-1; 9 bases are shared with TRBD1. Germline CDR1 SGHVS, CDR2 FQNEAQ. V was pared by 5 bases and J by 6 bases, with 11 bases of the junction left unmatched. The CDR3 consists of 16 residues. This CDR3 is CASSLTSGTGRNEQFF. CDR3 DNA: TGTGCCAGCAGCCTTACTTCCGGGACAGGGCGCAATGAGCAGTTCTTC.

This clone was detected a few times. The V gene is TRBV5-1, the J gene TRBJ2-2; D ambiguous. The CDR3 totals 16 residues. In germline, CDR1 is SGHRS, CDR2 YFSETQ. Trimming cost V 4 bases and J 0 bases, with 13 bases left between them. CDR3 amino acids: CASSPTASANTGELFF. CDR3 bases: TGCGCCAGCAGCCCAACGGCGTCAGCGAACACCGGGGAGCTGTTTTTT.

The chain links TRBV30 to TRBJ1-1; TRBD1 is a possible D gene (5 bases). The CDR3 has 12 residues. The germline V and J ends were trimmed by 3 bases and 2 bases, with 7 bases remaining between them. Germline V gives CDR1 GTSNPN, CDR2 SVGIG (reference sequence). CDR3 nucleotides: TGTGCCTGGAGGTGGGACAACACTGAAGCTTTCTTT. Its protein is CAWRWDNTEAFF. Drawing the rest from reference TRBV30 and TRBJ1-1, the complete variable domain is SQTIHQWPATLVQPVGSPLSLECTVEGTSNPNLYWYRQAAGRGLQLLFYSVGIGQISSEVPQNLSASRPQDRQFILSSKKLLLSDSGFYLCAWRWDNTEAFFGQGTRLTVV.

CDR3 in amino acids: CASRPGQKTEAFF. CDR3 DNA sequence: TGTGCCAGCAGACCCGGACAGAAGACTGAAGCTTTCTTT. This sequence joins TRBV7-9 and TRBJ1-1, with D perhaps TRBD1 (6 bases). Germline V gene sequence: CDR1 SEHNR, CDR2 FQNEAQ (reference sequence). The CDR3 contains 13 residues. V shed 6 bases and J shed 5 bases, with 13 bases lying between them.

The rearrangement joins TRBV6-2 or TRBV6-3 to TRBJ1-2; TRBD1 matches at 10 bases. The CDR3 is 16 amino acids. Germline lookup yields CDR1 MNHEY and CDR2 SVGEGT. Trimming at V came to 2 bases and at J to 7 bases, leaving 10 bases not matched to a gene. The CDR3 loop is CASSYDGQGEFRGYTF. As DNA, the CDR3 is TGTGCCAGCAGTTACGACGGACAGGGGGAGTTCCGTGGCTACACCTTC.

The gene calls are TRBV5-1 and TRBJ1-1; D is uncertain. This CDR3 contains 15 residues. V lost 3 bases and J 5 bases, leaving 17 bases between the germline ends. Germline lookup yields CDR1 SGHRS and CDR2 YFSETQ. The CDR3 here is CASSWGRLSQTEAFF. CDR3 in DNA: TGCGCCAGCAGCTGGGGAAGGTTGAGTCAGACTGAAGCTTTCTTT.

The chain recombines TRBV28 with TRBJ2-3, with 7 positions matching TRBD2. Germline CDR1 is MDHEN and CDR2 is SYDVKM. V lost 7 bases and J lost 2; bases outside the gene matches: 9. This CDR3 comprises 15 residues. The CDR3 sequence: CASKVGRTHTDTQYF. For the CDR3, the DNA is TGTGCCAGCAAGGTCGGGAGGACTCACACAGATACGCAGTATTTT.

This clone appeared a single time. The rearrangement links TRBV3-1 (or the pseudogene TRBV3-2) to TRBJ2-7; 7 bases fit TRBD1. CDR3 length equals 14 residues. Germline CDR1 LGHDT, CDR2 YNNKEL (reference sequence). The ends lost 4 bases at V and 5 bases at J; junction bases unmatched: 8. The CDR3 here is CASSPRAQGNEQYF. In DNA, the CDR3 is TGTGCCAGCAGCCCGAGGGCACAGGGGAACGAGCAGTACTTC.

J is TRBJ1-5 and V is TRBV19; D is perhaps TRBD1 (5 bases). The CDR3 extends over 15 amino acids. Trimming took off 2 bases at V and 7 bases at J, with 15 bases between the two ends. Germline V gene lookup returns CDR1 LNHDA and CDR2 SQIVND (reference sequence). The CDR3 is CASSIRDPPPQPQHF. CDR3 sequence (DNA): TGTGCCAGTAGTATAAGGGACCCACCTCCCCAGCCCCAGCATTTT. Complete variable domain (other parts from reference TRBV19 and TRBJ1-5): DGGITQSPKYLFRKEGQNVTLSCEQNLNHDAMYWYRQDPGQGLRLIYYSQIVNDFQKGDIAEGYSVSREKKESFPLTVTSAQKNPTAFYLCASSIRDPPPQPQHFGDGTRLSIL.

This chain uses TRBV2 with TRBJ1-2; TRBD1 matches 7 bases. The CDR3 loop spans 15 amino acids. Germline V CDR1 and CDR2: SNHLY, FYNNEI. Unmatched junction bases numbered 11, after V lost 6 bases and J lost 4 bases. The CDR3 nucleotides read TGTGCCAGCAGCTTACAGGGGCTAGGCCCCTATGGCTACACCTTC. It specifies CASSLQGLGPYGYTF.

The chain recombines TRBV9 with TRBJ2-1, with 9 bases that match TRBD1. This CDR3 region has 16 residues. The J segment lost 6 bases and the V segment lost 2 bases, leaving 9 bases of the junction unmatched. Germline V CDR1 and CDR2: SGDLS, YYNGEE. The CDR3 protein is CASSVLTGGSTNEQFF. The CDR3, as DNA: TGTGCCAGCAGCGTCCTCACAGGGGGCTCTACCAATGAGCAGTTCTTC.

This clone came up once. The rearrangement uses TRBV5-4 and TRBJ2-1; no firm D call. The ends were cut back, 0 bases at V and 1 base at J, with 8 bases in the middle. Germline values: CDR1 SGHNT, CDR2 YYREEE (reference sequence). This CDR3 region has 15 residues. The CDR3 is CASSLGLASYNEQFF. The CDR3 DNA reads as TGTGCCAGCAGCTTGGGGCTGGCATCCTACAATGAGCAGTTCTTC.

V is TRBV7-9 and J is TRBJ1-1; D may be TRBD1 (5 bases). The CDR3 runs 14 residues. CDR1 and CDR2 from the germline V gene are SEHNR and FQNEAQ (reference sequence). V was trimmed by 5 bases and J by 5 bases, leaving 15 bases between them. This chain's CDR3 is CASSMGLVGTEAFF. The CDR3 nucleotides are TGTGCCAGCAGCATGGGACTGGTTGGGACTGAAGCTTTCTTT.

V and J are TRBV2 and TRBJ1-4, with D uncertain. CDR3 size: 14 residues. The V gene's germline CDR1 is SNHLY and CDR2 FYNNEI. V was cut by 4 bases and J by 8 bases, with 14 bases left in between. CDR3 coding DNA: TGTGCCAGCAGTGTACCTGACTTTAAGGAAAAACTGTTTTTT. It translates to CASSVPDFKEKLFF.

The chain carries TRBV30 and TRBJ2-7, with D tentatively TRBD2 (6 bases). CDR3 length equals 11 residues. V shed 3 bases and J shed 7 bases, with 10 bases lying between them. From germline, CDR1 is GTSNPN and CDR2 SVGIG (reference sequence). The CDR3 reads CAWRGRYEQYF. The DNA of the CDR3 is TGTGCCTGGAGGGGGAGGTATGAGCAGTACTTC.

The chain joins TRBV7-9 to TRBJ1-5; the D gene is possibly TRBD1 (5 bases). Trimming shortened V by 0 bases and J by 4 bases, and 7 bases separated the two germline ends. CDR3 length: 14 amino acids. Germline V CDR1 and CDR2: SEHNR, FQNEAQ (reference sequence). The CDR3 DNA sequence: TGTGCCAGCAGCTTAGCGGGGGTTAATCAGCCCCAGCATTTT. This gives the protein CASSLAGVNQPQHF.

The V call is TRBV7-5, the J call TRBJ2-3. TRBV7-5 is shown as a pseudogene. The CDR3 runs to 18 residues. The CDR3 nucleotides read TGTGCCAGAAGCCCGCGCCTGGGGCCGGGGCCGTGCACAGATACGCAGTATTTT. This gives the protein CARSPRLGPGPCTDTQYF.

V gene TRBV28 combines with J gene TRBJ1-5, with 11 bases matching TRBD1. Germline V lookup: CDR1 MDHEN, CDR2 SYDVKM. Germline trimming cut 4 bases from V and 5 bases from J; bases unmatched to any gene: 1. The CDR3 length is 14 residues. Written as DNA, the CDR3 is TGTGCCAGCAGTTGGACAGGGGGCCATCAGCCCCAGCATTTT. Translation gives CASSWTGGHQPQHF. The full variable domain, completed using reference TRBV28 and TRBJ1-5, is DVKVTQSSRYLVKRTGEKVFLECVQDMDHENMFWYRQDPGLGLRLIYFSYDVKMKEKGDIPEGYSVSREKKERFSLILESASTNQTSMYLCASSWTGGHQPQHFGDGTRLSIL.